The T cell receptor (beta chain) described here comes from a study of T cell repertoires in cytomegalovirus infection. Study-level information: Public TCR beta signatures provided an indication of both CMV infection and a matching HLA type. Study-level findings and limits: There were HLA-C-restricted CMV-specific TCR beta clonotypes dominating the ex vivo response.

One entry per CDR3 protein, called by TCRdb with MiXCR from the reads. The sample lists hundreds of thousands of distinct CDR3 sequences, 30% to 40% occurring once. As regards this clonotype: Its antigen remains unknown.

The receptor's source is a human donor in good health (CMV status not recorded). Some clones in this sample may be carry-over from other donors' samples. Sequencing used PBMCs.

The CDR3 DNA follows: TGCAGCGTTGAAGGCGGGCCCTATGGCTACACCTTC. Its protein is CSVEGGPYGYTF. The gene calls are TRBV29-1 and TRBJ1-2; D unresolved. Trimming cost V 1 base and J 4 bases, with 7 bases left between them. Germline lookup yields CDR1 SQVTM and CDR2 ANQGSEA. CDR3 length: 12 amino acids.